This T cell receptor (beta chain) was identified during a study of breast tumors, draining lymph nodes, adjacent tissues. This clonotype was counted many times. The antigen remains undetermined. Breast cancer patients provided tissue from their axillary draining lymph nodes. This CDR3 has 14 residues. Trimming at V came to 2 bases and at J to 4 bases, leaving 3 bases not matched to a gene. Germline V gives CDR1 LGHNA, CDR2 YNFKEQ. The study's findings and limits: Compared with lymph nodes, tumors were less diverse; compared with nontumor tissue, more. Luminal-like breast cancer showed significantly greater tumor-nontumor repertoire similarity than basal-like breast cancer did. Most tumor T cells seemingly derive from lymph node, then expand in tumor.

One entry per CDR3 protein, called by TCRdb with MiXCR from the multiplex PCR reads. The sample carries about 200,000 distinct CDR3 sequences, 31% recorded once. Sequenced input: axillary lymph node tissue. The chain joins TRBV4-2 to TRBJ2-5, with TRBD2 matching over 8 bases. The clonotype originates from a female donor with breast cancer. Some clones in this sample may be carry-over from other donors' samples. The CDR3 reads CASSQSGGGETQYF. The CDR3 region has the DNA TGTGCCAGCAGCCAATCCGGGGGGGGAGAGACCCAGTACTTC.